The source of this T cell receptor (beta chain) is a study of breast tumors, draining lymph nodes, adjacent tissues. This clonotype occurred a few times. Its matching antigen is unknown. Germline V CDR1 and CDR2: KGHSH, LQKENI. Between the trimmed V and J ends, which lost 3 bases and 0 bases, there was a span of 4 bases. CDR3 length: 13 residues. TCRdb ran MiXCR on the multiplex PCR reads and lists one entry per CDR3 protein. Among roughly 130,000 distinct CDR3 sequences listed, just under 20% were seen once. The lymph nodes were axillary draining lymph nodes from breast cancer patients. Findings and caveats of the study: Data fit most tumor T cells coming from lymph node, expanding in tumor. Compared with lymph nodes, tumors were less diverse; compared with nontumor tissue, more.

This receptor was taken from a female donor with breast cancer. Some clones in this sample may be carry-over from other donors' samples. The chain has TRBV18 and TRBJ2-3; D gene unclear. Sequences were obtained from axillary lymph node tissue. The CDR3 here is CASSPVSTDTQYF. The CDR3 DNA follows: TGTGCCAGCTCACCGGTAAGCACAGATACGCAGTATTTT.